What follows describes a single TCR beta chain. These data belong to a study of shared clonotypes between healthy human individuals. CDR3 length equals 19 residues. CDR1 is LNHDA, CDR2 SQIVND, per germline (reference sequence). The trim removed 5 bases at V and 1 base at J, leaving 13 bases unmatched. Assay used: immunoSEQ multiplex PCR; TCRdb lists only in-frame clones, some missing. The sample consists of around 450,000 clones, more than 75% of them appearing once. The sequenced sample was PBMCs. The TCR comes from a middle-aged woman in good health. Some clones in this sample may be carry-over from other donors' samples. The J gene is TRBJ2-7, the V gene TRBV19; 14 bases are shared with TRBD2. CDR3 DNA: TGTGCCAGTAGTCCAGAAATCGGGACTAGCGGGAGAAGGTCCTACGAGCAGTACTTC. Protein product: CASSPEIGTSGRRSYEQYF.